This T cell receptor (beta chain) was profiled in a study of post-analysis software for immune sequencing data. This CDR3 has 14 amino acids. The germline gives CDR1 KGHSH, CDR2 LQKENI. Trimming pared 3 bases from V and 1 base from J, leaving 9 bases between. TCR beta libraries were prepared from cDNA with unique molecular identifiers. TCRdb analysed the PCR reads with MiXCR anew, one entry per CDR3 protein. The sample consists of under 650,000 distinct CDR3 sequences, roughly 47% of them appearing once. Study-wide points: Patients had higher frequencies than controls of five TRBV segments, including TRBV5-6, TRBV5-1 and TRBV20-1.

This clonotype has a count of ten or more. Its cognate antigen is unknown. The chain combines TRBV18 with TRBJ2-5, with D tentatively TRBD1 (6 bases). The sequencing input was blood. The clonotype comes from a girl aged 10 to 17 with multiple sclerosis. The CDR3 protein is CASSPDRSQETQYF. The CDR3 DNA is TGTGCCAGCTCACCCGACAGGTCCCAAGAGACCCAGTACTTC.